One sample yielded the 7 T cell receptor beta chains listed below, sequenced in a study of T cells in Graves' hyperthyroidism and ophthalmopathy. Amplified regions were TCR beta CDR3 sequences from RNA transcripts. Carried out on the TCR CDR3, a first-round RT-PCR used the HTBI primer set. One entry per CDR3 protein results from TCRdb running MiXCR on the multiplex PCR reads. This sample has about 410,000 distinct CDR3 sequences, with approximately 14% found just once. Source material: blood. The receptors come from a man between 18 and 35 years old with Graves' ophthalmopathy.

This clonotype came up a few times. This rearrangement joins TRBV7-9 to TRBJ1-2; no clear D. The CDR3 sequence is 14 residues long. Trimming took off 5 bases at V and 8 bases at J, with 18 bases between the two ends. CDR1 is SEHNR and CDR2 is FQNEAQ in the germline V gene (reference sequence). CDR3 residues: CASSLPVEAGGYTF. Written as DNA, the CDR3 is TGTGCCAGCAGCCTACCGGTAGAGGCCGGGGGCTACACCTTC.

The sample holds many counts of this clonotype. The chain uses TRBV20-1 and TRBJ2-7; no clear D gene. V was trimmed by 7 bases and J by 2 bases, leaving 15 bases between them. The CDR3 spans 13 residues. Germline assignment: CDR1 DFQATT and CDR2 SNEGSKA (reference sequence). CDR3 DNA sequence: TGCAGTGGGACGGCGGCCTCCACCTACGAGCAGTACTTC. The encoded protein is CSGTAASTYEQYF.

Ten or more counts support this clonotype. V is TRBV20-1 and J is TRBJ2-5, with 7 bases matching TRBD1. Germline V gives CDR1 DFQATT, CDR2 SNEGSKA (reference sequence). V was pared by 7 bases and J by 5 bases, with 13 bases of the junction left unmatched. CDR3 length: 14 residues. The CDR3 bases are TGCAGTGTTCAGACAGGGTGGGTTATGGAGACCCAGTACTTC. It yields the protein CSVQTGWVMETQYF.

This clonotype was seen only a few times. V is TRBV20-1 and J is TRBJ2-3, with TRBD2 as a possible D gene (5 bases). The CDR3 runs 14 residues. Trimming stripped 0 bases from V and 3 bases from J, with 10 bases between. Per germline, CDR1 DFQATT and CDR2 SNEGSKA (reference sequence). Here the CDR3 reads CSAREGVRTDTQYF. For the CDR3, the DNA is TGCAGTGCTAGAGAGGGAGTTAGAACAGATACGCAGTATTTT.

This clonotype was counted only a few times. The chain combines TRBV7-9 with TRBJ1-1; maybe TRBD1 (6 bases). CDR3 length equals 13 residues. CDR1 is SEHNR, CDR2 FQNEAQ, per germline (reference sequence). V dropped 6 bases and J dropped 3 bases, with 11 bases sitting between them. CDR3: CASRRGGDTEAFF. The CDR3, as DNA: TGTGCCAGCAGGAGGGGGGGGGACACTGAAGCTTTCTTT.

This clonotype was detected ten times or more. The chain couples TRBV20-1 to TRBJ2-5, with 9 bases aligning to TRBD1. Germline V CDR1 and CDR2: DFQATT, SNEGSKA (reference sequence). CDR3 length: 13 residues. Trimming took 6 bases from V and 6 from J; bases not matched to a gene: 8. In nucleotides, the CDR3 is TGCAGTGCCCCCGGGACAGGGCTGCAGACCCAGTACTTC. Encoded protein: CSAPGTGLQTQYF.

Ten or more counts support this clonotype. The chain links TRBV7-2 to TRBJ2-1, with D unresolved. Per germline, CDR1 SGHTA and CDR2 FQGNSA. The CDR3 is made up of 14 amino acids. V lost 2 bases to trimming and J lost 3 bases, with 8 bases between them. CDR3 nucleotide sequence: TGTGCCAGCAGCTTATTTCCGGGCTACAATGAGCAGTTCTTC. Protein: CASSLFPGYNEQFF.